These 13 T cell receptor beta chains came from one sample sequenced in a study of OX40 agonist ivuxolimab in advanced cancers. TCRdb's copy holds only in-frame clones and misses some; the assay was immunoSEQ multiplex PCR. The profile shows 150,000 to 180,000 clones, roughly 94% of them singletons. The sequences come from CD4+ or CD8+ T cells sorted from blood, collected in a trial of the OX40 agonist ivuxolimab. These receptors were taken from an adult with an advanced solid tumor such as melanoma, head and neck, liver or kidney cancer.

The rearrangement joins TRBV6-9 to TRBJ2-7, with D tentatively TRBD1 (5 bases). CDR3 length: 16 amino acids. Trimming pared 1 base from V and 3 bases from J, leaving 16 bases between. Germline CDR1 is MNHGY and CDR2 is SVAAGI. This chain's CDR3 is CASSYFRGRTSYEQYF. CDR3 DNA: TGTGCCAGCAGTTATTTTAGAGGACGGACAAGCTACGAGCAGTACTTC.

The gene calls are TRBV28 and TRBJ1-3; D remains unclear. The CDR3 length is 14 residues. Germline V lookup: CDR1 MDHEN, CDR2 SYDVKM. V was shortened by 7 bases and J by 4 bases, with 14 bases between the two germline ends. The CDR3 DNA reads TGTGCCAGCAACCCCGGGGATTCGGGAAACACCATATATTTT. Translating gives CASNPGDSGNTIYF.

This clone showed up just a few times. The V gene is TRBV28, the J gene TRBJ2-3; D gene unclear. V was clipped by 5 bases and J by 8 bases, with 11 bases between them. Germline V gene sequence: CDR1 MDHEN, CDR2 SYDVKM. CDR3 length: 12 amino acids. The CDR3 coding sequence is TGTGCCAGCAGTCCCAACCAGCGTACGCAGTATTTT. Its protein is CASSPNQRTQYF.

V is TRBV5-1 and J is TRBJ2-7, with TRBD2 matching 11 bases. The CDR3 has 16 residues. Germline lookup yields CDR1 SGHRS and CDR2 YFSETQ. With 1 base clipped from V and 7 bases from J, the junction kept 10 bases outside the gene matches. The chain's CDR3 is CASSLPATSGEGEQYF. CDR3 DNA sequence: TGCGCCAGCAGCTTGCCTGCGACTAGCGGGGAGGGGGAGCAGTACTTC.

This clone is a singleton in its sample. The gene calls are TRBV7-2 and TRBJ2-1; TRBD2 matches 9 bases. Germline-derived CDR1 and CDR2 are SGHTA and FQGNSA. Germline trimming cut 5 bases from V and 7 bases from J; bases unmatched to any gene: 12. This CDR3 comprises 16 residues. For the CDR3, the DNA is TGTGCCAGCAGCCCCGGTGGTAGCGGGAGTAGGAATGAGCAGTTCTTC. Protein product: CASSPGGSGSRNEQFF.

This clone has only one observation. This rearrangement joins TRBV21-1 to TRBJ2-7; the tabulated D call, TRBD2, remains unverified against the DNA. TRBV21-1 is a pseudogene segment. This CDR3 has 19 residues. The CDR3, as DNA: TGTGCCAGCAGCAAGACCCCACCAGGACTAGCGGGAATCGCCTACGAGCAGTACTTC. Its translation: CASSKTPPGLAGIAYEQYF.

This rearrangement joins TRBV4-1 to TRBJ1-4; D is uncertain. The CDR3 has 16 amino acids. With 2 bases removed from V and 8 bases from J, the gap between germline ends came to 18 bases. Germline assignment: CDR1 MGHRA and CDR2 YSYEKL. CDR3 bases: TGCGCCAGCAGCCAACCCCTACGGAGGGAGAGGGAAAAACTGTTTTTT. It codes for CASSQPLRREREKLFF.

The J gene is TRBJ2-5, the V gene TRBV19, with 7 bases that match TRBD1. The CDR3 has 14 residues. V shed 6 bases and J 5 bases; nucleotides not matched to a gene: 9. Germline V gives CDR1 LNHDA, CDR2 SQIVND (reference sequence). In DNA form, the CDR3 reads TGTGCCAGTAGCTTAATACAGGGGTGGGAGACCCAGTACTTC. It encodes CASSLIQGWETQYF.

This clone was seen a handful of times. This chain connects TRBV5-1 to TRBJ2-1; 9 nucleotides match TRBD1. V lost 4 bases to trimming and J lost 2 bases; unmatched junction nucleotides: 1. Germline values: CDR1 SGHRS, CDR2 YFSETQ. The CDR3 runs 14 residues. DNA of the CDR3: TGCGCCAGCAGCAGGACAGGGGCCTACAATGAGCAGTTCTTC. Translation gives CASSRTGAYNEQFF.

This chain uses TRBV19 with TRBJ2-4; D is possibly TRBD1 (5 bases). The CDR3 length is 15 residues. V lost 3 bases and J 3 bases, leaving 12 bases between the germline ends. CDR1 LNHDA and CDR2 SQIVND come from the germline V gene (reference sequence). For the CDR3, the DNA is TGTGCCAGTAGTATCGGGTCAGGGAACAAAAACATTCAGTACTTC. It encodes CASSIGSGNKNIQYF.

The V call is TRBV19, the J call TRBJ2-7; 10 nucleotides line up with TRBD1. Trimming at V came to 6 bases and at J to 2 bases, leaving 13 bases not matched to a gene. The V gene's germline CDR1 is LNHDA and CDR2 SQIVND (reference sequence). This CDR3 spans 17 amino acids. The DNA of the CDR3 is TGTGCCAGTAGGATGACTGCTGGACAGGGGGGTACCTACGAGCAGTACTTC. Translated, it gives CASRMTAGQGGTYEQYF.

This chain uses TRBV11-3 with TRBJ2-1, with TRBD1 identical over 8 bases. V trimming: 3 bases; J trimming: 5 bases; junction bases outside the gene matches: 6. This CDR3 is built from 15 residues. The V gene's germline CDR1 is SGHNT and CDR2 YENEEA. This chain's CDR3 is CASSFEGTGNNEQFF. The CDR3 bases are TGTGCCAGCAGCTTTGAAGGGACAGGCAACAATGAGCAGTTCTTC. Combining the CDR3 with reference TRBV11-3 and TRBJ2-1 gives the whole variable domain EAGVVQSPRYKIIEKKQPVAFWCNPISGHNTLYWYLQNLGQGPELLIRYENEEAVDDSQLPKDRFSAERLKGVDSTLKIQPAELGDSAVYLCASSFEGTGNNEQFFGPGTRLTVL.

The rearrangement links TRBV6-5 to TRBJ2-2; TRBD2 matches at 7 bases. V trimming: 6 bases; J trimming: 4 bases; junction bases outside the gene matches: 5. Germline V gene data show CDR1 as MNHEY and CDR2 as SVGAGI. The CDR3 has 14 amino acids. The CDR3 reads CASSGGIFTGELFF. CDR3 DNA sequence: TGTGCCAGCAGCGGGGGGATCTTCACCGGGGAGCTGTTTTTT.